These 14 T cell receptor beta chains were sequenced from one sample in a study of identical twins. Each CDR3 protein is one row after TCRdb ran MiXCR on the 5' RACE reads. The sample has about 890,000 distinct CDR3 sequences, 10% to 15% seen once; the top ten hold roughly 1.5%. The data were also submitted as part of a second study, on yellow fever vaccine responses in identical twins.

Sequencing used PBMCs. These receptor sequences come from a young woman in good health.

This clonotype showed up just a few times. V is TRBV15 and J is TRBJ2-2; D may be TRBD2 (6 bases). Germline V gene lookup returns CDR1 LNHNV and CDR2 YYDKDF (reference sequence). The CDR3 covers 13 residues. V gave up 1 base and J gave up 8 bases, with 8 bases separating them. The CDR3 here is CATSRVLAGELFF. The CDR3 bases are TGTGCCACCAGCAGAGTACTAGCAGGGGAGCTGTTTTTT. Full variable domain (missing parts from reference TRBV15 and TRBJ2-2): DAMVIQNPRYQVTQFGKPVTLSCSQTLNHNVMYWYQQKSSQAPKLLFHYYDKDFNNEADTPDNFQSRRPNTSFCFLDIRSPGLGDTAMYLCATSRVLAGELFFGEGSRLTVL.

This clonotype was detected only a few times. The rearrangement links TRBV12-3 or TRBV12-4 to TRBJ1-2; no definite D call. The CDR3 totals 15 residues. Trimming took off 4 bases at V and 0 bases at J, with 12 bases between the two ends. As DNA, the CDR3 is TGTGCCAGCAGTTCCGACGGCATAGCTAACTATGGCTACACCTTC. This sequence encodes CASSSDGIANYGYTF.

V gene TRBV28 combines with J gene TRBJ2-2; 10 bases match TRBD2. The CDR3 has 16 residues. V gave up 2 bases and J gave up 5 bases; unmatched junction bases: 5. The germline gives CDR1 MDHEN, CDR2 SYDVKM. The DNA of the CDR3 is TGTGCCAGCAGTTTAATACTAGCGGGAACGACCGGGGAGCTGTTTTTT. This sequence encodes CASSLILAGTTGELFF.

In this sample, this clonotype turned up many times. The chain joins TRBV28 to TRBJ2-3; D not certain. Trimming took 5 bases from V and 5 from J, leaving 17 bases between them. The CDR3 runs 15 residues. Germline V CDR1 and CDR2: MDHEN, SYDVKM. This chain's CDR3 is CASSDTVEAKDTQYF. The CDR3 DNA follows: TGTGCCAGCAGTGATACCGTGGAAGCCAAAGATACGCAGTATTTT.

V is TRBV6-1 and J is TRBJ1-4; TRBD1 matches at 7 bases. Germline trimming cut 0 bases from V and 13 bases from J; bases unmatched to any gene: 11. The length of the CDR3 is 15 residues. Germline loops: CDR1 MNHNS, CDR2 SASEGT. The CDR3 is CASSEAGTALRGLFF. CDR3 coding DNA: TGTGCCAGCAGTGAAGCCGGGACAGCCTTACGGGGACTGTTTTTT.

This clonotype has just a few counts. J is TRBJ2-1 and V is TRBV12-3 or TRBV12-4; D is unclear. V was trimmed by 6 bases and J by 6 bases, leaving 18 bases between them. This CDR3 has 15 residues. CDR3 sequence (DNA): TGTGCCAGCAGGAAATCGGCTAGTGCGGTCAATGAGCAGTTCTTC. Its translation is CASRKSASAVNEQFF.

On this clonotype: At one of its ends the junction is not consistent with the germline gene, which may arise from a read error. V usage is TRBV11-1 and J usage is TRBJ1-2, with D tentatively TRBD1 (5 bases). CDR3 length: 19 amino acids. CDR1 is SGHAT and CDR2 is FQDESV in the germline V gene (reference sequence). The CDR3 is CASSLTPGQSAFLTYSYTF. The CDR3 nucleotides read TGTGCCAGCAGCTTAACCCCTGGACAATCAGCTTTTCTAACCTATAGCTACACCTTC.

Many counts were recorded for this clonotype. The CDR3 bases are TGTGCCAGCTCAAGGGACAGAAATTCCTACGAGCAGTACTTC. It yields the protein CASSRDRNSYEQYF. The chain combines TRBV18 with TRBJ2-7; 7 bases agree with TRBD1. The CDR3 covers 14 residues. Unmatched junction bases numbered 5, after V lost 5 bases and J lost 1 base. Germline values: CDR1 KGHSH, CDR2 LQKENI.

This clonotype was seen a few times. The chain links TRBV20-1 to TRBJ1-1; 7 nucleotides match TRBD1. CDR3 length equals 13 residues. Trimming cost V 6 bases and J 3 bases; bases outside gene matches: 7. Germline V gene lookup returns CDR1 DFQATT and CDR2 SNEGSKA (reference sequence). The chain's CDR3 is CSAPGRGYTEAFF. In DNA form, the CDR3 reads TGCAGTGCCCCAGGCAGGGGGTACACTGAAGCTTTCTTT.

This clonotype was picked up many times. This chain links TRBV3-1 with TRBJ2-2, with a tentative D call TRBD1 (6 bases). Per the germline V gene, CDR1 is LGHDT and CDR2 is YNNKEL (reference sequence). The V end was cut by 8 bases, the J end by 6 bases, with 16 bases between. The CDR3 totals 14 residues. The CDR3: CASFKRGSAGELFF. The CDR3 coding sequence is TGTGCCAGCTTTAAAAGGGGGTCTGCCGGGGAGCTGTTTTTT. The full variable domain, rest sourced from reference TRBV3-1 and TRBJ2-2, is DTAVSQTPKYLVTQMGNDKSIKCEQNLGHDTMYWYKQDSKKFLKIMFSYNNKELIINETVPNRFSPKSPDKAHLNLHINSLELGDSAVYFCASFKRGSAGELFFGEGSRLTVL.

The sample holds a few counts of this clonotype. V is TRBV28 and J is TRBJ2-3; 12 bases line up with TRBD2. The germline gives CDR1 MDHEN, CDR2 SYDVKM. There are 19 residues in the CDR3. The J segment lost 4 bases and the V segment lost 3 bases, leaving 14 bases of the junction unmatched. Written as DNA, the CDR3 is TGTGCCAGCAGTTTCCCCAAAAGACTAGCGGGGGCGGGCGCAGATACGCAGTATTTT. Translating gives CASSFPKRLAGAGADTQYF.

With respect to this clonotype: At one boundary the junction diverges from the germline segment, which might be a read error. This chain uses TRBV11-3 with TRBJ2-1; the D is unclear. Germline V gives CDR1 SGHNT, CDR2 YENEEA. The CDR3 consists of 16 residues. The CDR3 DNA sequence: TGTGCCAGCAGCTTAGTGAGTCGGAGCTCCTACCATGAGCAGTTCTTC. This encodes CASSLVSRSSYHEQFF.

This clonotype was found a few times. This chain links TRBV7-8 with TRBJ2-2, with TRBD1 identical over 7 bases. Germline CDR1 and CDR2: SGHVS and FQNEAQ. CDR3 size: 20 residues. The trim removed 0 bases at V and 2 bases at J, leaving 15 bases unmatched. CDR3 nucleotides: TGTGCCAGCAGCTTAGCGCCCGACAGGGAATTAACTCCTAACACCGGGGAGCTGTTTTTT. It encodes CASSLAPDRELTPNTGELFF.

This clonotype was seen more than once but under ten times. The CDR3 loop reads CSATTVTSGGYTDTQYF. The CDR3 DNA reads as TGCAGTGCTACGACGGTGACTAGCGGGGGATACACAGATACGCAGTATTTT. This rearrangement joins TRBV20-1 to TRBJ2-3; 12 bases agree with TRBD2. The CDR3 contains 17 residues. V dropped 4 bases and J dropped 2; count of bases not matched to a gene: 10. Germline V lookup: CDR1 DFQATT, CDR2 SNEGSKA (reference sequence).